These 21 T cell receptor beta chains were all obtained from the same sample, sequenced in a study of blood T cell repertoires in COVID-19. Only in-frame clones appear in the TCRdb table, and some are missing; sequencing was by immunoSEQ multiplex PCR. The table has about 190,000 clones, about 81% seen once. Sequencing was performed on peripheral blood. The receptors come from an older woman with COVID-19, enrolled during active disease.

The J gene is TRBJ2-3, the V gene TRBV5-1; tentative D call: TRBD2 (5 bases). The CDR3 is 12 amino acids. CDR1 and CDR2 from the germline V gene are SGHRS and YFSETQ. The V and J ends lost 5 bases and 5 bases respectively, with 9 bases between them. CDR3: CASRRVEDTQYF. CDR3 nucleotides: TGCGCCAGCAGGAGGGTAGAAGATACGCAGTATTTT.

This clone turned up a few times. The chain joins TRBV5-1 to TRBJ1-2; TRBD1 matches at 9 bases. The V gene's germline CDR1 is SGHRS and CDR2 YFSETQ. The CDR3 extends over 15 amino acids. The ends lost 3 bases at V and 6 bases at J; junction bases unmatched: 9. The CDR3 DNA reads as TGCGCCAGCAGCTCCCCGGGACAGGGAGGGGATGGCTACACCTTC. It translates to CASSSPGQGGDGYTF.

This clone was detected only a few times. The chain employs TRBV2 and TRBJ1-1; 9 bases are shared with TRBD1. The CDR3 is 16 residues long. CDR1 SNHLY and CDR2 FYNNEI come from the germline V gene. Germline trimming cut 5 bases from V and 5 bases from J; bases unmatched to any gene: 12. The CDR3: CASSSRDRVVGTEAFF. The CDR3 DNA is TGTGCCAGCAGTAGCCGGGACAGGGTTGTGGGGACTGAAGCTTTCTTT.

The DNA for the CDR3 is TGTGCCAGCAGTCGTAGACAGGGCCACGAGCAGTACGTC. It translates to CASSRRQGHEQYV. The chain carries TRBV28 and TRBJ2-7; 7 positions agree with TRBD1. CDR1 and CDR2 (germline): MDHEN, SYDVKM. The CDR3 contains 13 residues. Trimming at V came to 5 bases and at J to 5 bases, leaving 6 bases not matched to a gene.

The chain recombines TRBV28 with TRBJ1-5; a weak D match, TRBD1 (5 bases). V was pared by 6 bases and J by 0 bases, with 18 bases between. CDR1 and CDR2 (germline): MDHEN, SYDVKM. CDR3 size: 17 residues. The CDR3 DNA reads as TGTGCCAGCAGACAAACAATTAGGGGAAATAGCAATCAGCCCCAGCATTTT. This encodes CASRQTIRGNSNQPQHF.

The rearrangement joins TRBV13 to TRBJ2-2; the D gene is possibly TRBD2 (6 bases). The CDR3 consists of 15 residues. Germline V lookup: CDR1 PRHDT, CDR2 FYEKMQ (reference sequence). With 5 bases removed from V and 0 bases from J, the gap between germline ends came to 10 bases. The CDR3 loop reads CASSPGTSNTGELFF. The CDR3 bases are TGTGCCAGCAGCCCCGGGACTTCGAACACCGGGGAGCTGTTTTTT.

This sequence joins TRBV4-2 and TRBJ2-1; 9 bases line up with TRBD2. J gave up 6 bases and V 0 bases, and 6 bases lay outside the gene matches. Germline V gene lookup returns CDR1 LGHNA and CDR2 YNFKEQ. The CDR3 is 16 residues long. In DNA, the CDR3 is TGTGCCAGCAGCCAAGATGGGCTAGCGGGACGCAATGAGCAGTTCTTC. Its translation: CASSQDGLAGRNEQFF.

Here the CDR3 reads CSVEDRGASTDTQYF. The CDR3 nucleotides read TGCAGCGTTGAAGACAGGGGAGCTAGCACAGATACGCAGTATTTT. V and J are TRBV29-1 and TRBJ2-3, with a possible D match to TRBD1 (6 bases). V was trimmed by 0 bases and J by 0 bases, leaving 10 bases between them. The CDR3 is made up of 15 amino acids. Germline-derived CDR1 and CDR2 are SQVTM and ANQGSEA.

The J gene is TRBJ2-3, the V gene TRBV7-3, with TRBD2 identical over 9 bases. The length of the CDR3 is 14 residues. V trimming: 3 bases; J trimming: 4 bases; junction bases outside the gene matches: 2. Germline CDR1 and CDR2: SGHTA and FQGTGA. The CDR3 sequence: CASSLASGADTQYF. The CDR3 nucleotides read TGTGCCAGCAGCTTGGCTAGCGGGGCAGATACGCAGTATTTT.

This clone was detected only a few times. This sequence joins TRBV6-5 and TRBJ2-1; D is possibly TRBD2 (5 bases). The germline V and J ends were trimmed by 6 bases and 6 bases, with 15 bases remaining between them. The CDR3 runs 14 residues. The germline gives CDR1 MNHEY, CDR2 SVGAGI. The CDR3 nucleotides read TGTGCCAGCAGGCCCCGGGGTGGGATCAATGAGCAGTTCTTC. Encoded protein: CASRPRGGINEQFF.

This chain uses TRBV5-1 with TRBJ1-1; TRBD1 is a possible D gene (6 bases). Germline CDR1 SGHRS, CDR2 YFSETQ. The CDR3 contains 14 residues. V gave up 0 bases and J gave up 3 bases, with 9 bases separating them. CDR3 bases: TGCGCCAGCAGCTTGGCAGGGGCTCACACTGAAGCTTTCTTT. The encoded protein is CASSLAGAHTEAFF.

This rearrangement joins TRBV7-9 to TRBJ1-4; the D gene is possibly TRBD1 (5 bases). CDR1 and CDR2 from the germline V gene are SEHNR and FQNEAQ (reference sequence). This CDR3 region has 14 residues. The V end was cut by 5 bases, the J end by 10 bases, with 17 bases between. CDR3 nucleotide sequence: TGTGCCAGCAGCAGAGGACAACCCGTTGGAAAACTGTTTTTT. It yields the protein CASSRGQPVGKLFF.

This clone was recorded only once. The chain uses TRBV19 and TRBJ2-7; 7 nucleotides agree with TRBD2. CDR1 LNHDA and CDR2 SQIVND come from the germline V gene (reference sequence). V lost 1 base, J lost 4 bases, and 7 bases stayed unmatched. The CDR3 contains 15 residues. DNA for the CDR3: TGTGCCAGTAGTATAGGGGGACTATGGGGATACGAGCAGTACTTC. Its protein is CASSIGGLWGYEQYF.

The chain carries TRBV29-1 and TRBJ1-1; tentatively, D is TRBD1 (6 bases). The V end lost 8 bases, the J end lost 5 bases, and 21 bases lay between the germline ends. Germline lookup yields CDR1 SQVTM and CDR2 ANQGSEA. This CDR3 has 14 amino acids. CDR3 DNA sequence: TGCAGCCTACGGCCCTCGGGGGGCGGGACTGAAGCTTTCTTT. Translation gives CSLRPSGGGTEAFF. Complete variable domain (other parts from reference TRBV29-1 and TRBJ1-1): SAVISQKPSRDICQRGTSLTIQCQVDSQVTMMFWYRQQPGQSLTLIATANQGSEATYESGFVIDKFPISRPNLTFSTLTVSNMSPEDSSIYLCSLRPSGGGTEAFFGQGTRLTVV.

V is TRBV4-1 and J is TRBJ1-4; 8 nucleotides match TRBD1. Germline-derived CDR1 and CDR2 are MGHRA and YSYEKL. Germline trimming cut 5 bases from V and 13 bases from J; bases unmatched to any gene: 6. The length of the CDR3 is 12 residues. CDR3 sequence (DNA): TGCGCCAGCAGCTTGCGACAGGGGACACTGTTTTTT. The encoded protein is CASSLRQGTLFF.

The rearrangement joins TRBV28 to TRBJ1-5, with a possible D match to TRBD1 (5 bases). The germline V and J ends were trimmed by 7 bases and 6 bases, with 13 bases remaining between them. CDR3 length: 13 residues. The germline CDR1 and CDR2 sequences are MDHEN and SYDVKM. CDR3 sequence reads: CASIQDLSQPQHF. The DNA for the CDR3 is TGTGCCAGCATACAGGATCTGTCTCAGCCCCAGCATTTT.

Remarks on this clone: At one end, the junction sequence differs from germline, possibly due to a read error. This chain links TRBV28 with TRBJ2-3; 9 bases map to TRBD2. Germline lookup yields CDR1 MDHEN and CDR2 SYDVKM. The CDR3 spans 14 residues. The CDR3 bases are TGCTGTGCGGGCGGGAGGGCGAGCACAGATACGCAGTATTTT. It yields the protein CCAGGRASTDTQYF. The entire variable domain, with the rest obtained from reference TRBV28 and TRBJ2-3, is as follows: DVKVTQSSRYLVKRTGEKVFLECVQDMDHENMFWYRQDPGLGLRLIYFSYDVKMKEKGDIPEGYSVSREKKERFSLILESASTNQTSMYLCCAGGRASTDTQYFGPGTRLTVL.

The chain uses TRBV3-1 (or the pseudogene TRBV3-2) and TRBJ1-5, with D tentatively TRBD1 (5 bases). Germline V gene sequence: CDR1 LGHDT, CDR2 YNNKEL (reference sequence). The CDR3 totals 15 residues. Trimming took 3 bases from V and 5 from J, leaving 14 bases between them. CDR3 loop: CASSQRWGPDQPQHF. In DNA form, the CDR3 reads TGTGCCAGCAGCCAGCGTTGGGGCCCCGATCAGCCCCAGCATTTT.

The rearrangement uses TRBV5-1 and TRBJ1-1; 7 bases map to TRBD1. The CDR3 sequence is 12 residues long. V was clipped by 0 bases and J by 8 bases; unmatched bases: 1. Germline loops: CDR1 SGHRS, CDR2 YFSETQ. The CDR3 loop is CASSLETGEAFF. CDR3 nucleotides: TGCGCCAGCAGCTTGGAGACAGGGGAAGCTTTCTTT.

The chain couples TRBV5-1 to TRBJ1-2; D unresolved. Trimming cost V 8 bases and J 0 bases, with 11 bases left between them. CDR1 is SGHRS, CDR2 YFSETQ, per germline. The CDR3 extends over 13 amino acids. The CDR3: CASSTSANYGYTF. DNA of the CDR3: TGCGCCAGTTCGACTTCAGCTAACTATGGCTACACCTTC.

This chain uses TRBV12-3 or TRBV12-4 with TRBJ1-1; 9 nucleotides align to TRBD1. The CDR3 covers 13 residues. With V trimmed by 5 bases and J by 6 bases, 4 bases remained unmatched. The CDR3: CASSPRQGAEAFF. CDR3 nucleotide sequence: TGTGCCAGCAGTCCAAGACAGGGGGCTGAAGCTTTCTTT.